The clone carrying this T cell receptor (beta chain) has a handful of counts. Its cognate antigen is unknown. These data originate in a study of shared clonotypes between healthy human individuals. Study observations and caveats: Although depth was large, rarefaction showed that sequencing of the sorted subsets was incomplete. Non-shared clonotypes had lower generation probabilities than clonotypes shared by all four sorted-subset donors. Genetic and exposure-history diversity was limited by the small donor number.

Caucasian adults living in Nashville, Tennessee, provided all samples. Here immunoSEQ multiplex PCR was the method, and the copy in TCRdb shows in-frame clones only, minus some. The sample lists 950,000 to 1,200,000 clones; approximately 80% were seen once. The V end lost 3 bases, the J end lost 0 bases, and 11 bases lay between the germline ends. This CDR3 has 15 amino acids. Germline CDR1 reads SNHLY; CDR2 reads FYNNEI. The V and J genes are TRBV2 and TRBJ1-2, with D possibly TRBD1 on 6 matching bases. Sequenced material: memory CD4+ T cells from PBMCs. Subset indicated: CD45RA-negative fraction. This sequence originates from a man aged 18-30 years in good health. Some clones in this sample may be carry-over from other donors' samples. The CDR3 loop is CASSDNRGPNYGYTF. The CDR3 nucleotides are TGTGCCAGCAGTGATAATCGGGGGCCTAACTATGGCTACACCTTC.